Reported below is one TCR beta chain. Many counts were recorded for this clonotype. This clone's antigen is unknown. Base qualities were left out, and no much larger clone turns up one base away. The sample's time point label, in plain terms: sample taken at primary tumor resection. Donors were 72 patients with early-stage, untreated non-small cell lung cancer from the lung TRACERx cohort. TCR sequencing used whole RNA extracted from tumor and nontumor lung tissue, or from cryopreserved PBMC samples, without cell sorting. A patient was chosen for TCR sequencing only when enough RNA was available from at least two tumor regions. A lung pathologist reviewed the tumor and adjacent nontumor lung specimens before the specimens were selected. Trimming takes 1 base from V and 7 bases from J, and the germline ends sit 10 bases apart. The germline V gene provides CDR1 SGHAT and CDR2 FQNNGV. There are 14 amino acids in the CDR3, from cysteine to phenylalanine inclusive. Here the CDR3 DNA is all that survives: 42 bases in frame from base 1.

This sample is part of a study of spatial heterogeneity in lung cancer (dated by TCRdb to between 2019 and 2020). In the study overall: More beta-chain than alpha-chain transcripts were consistently detected, likely reflecting higher beta-chain transcript abundance. In tumor regions, TCR transcript counts showed a strong correlation with a T cell transcriptional module score from matched bulk RNA-seq. In the raw uncorrected reads, each unique combination of TCR and UMI appeared more than ten times on average. In non-small cell lung cancer, the study quantitatively compared TCR alpha and beta repertoires across several tumor regions, matched nontumor lung, and blood. Nonsynonymous mutation counts, determined by whole-exome sequencing of tumor tissue, were related to TCR repertoire features. At surgery, both alpha and beta chains were TCR-sequenced in fewer than 250 tumor regions, approximately 64 matched nontumor lung samples and a few dozen PBMC samples. Broader findings and caveats from the paper: Counts of ubiquitous and regional expanded TCRs were found to correlate with counts of ubiquitous and regional nonsynonymous mutations, respectively. Confirming at a functional level the hypothesis that regional TCRs recognize regional mutations was considered to require additional single-cell paired TCR alpha and beta sequencing. Estimated TCR-seq coverage of tumor T cells was only roughly 7% for alpha chains and 13% for beta chains. The tumor nonsynonymous mutation count correlated with the number of expanded alpha and beta TCRs within the tumor.

Library prep was done by 5' RACE. Data came from a NextSeq 500. In the TCR library protocol, a unique molecular identifier was attached to each TCR cDNA molecule so that PCR and sequencing errors could be corrected. The source study handled its data this way. TCR identification, UMI-based error correction and CDR3 extraction were performed with Decombinator tools. Expanded TCRs were defined as those above a frequency of 2 per 1,000, corresponding to the top 1% of the tumor frequency distribution. Expanded tumor TCRs were classed as regional if statistically deemed absent (corrected P<0.05) from at least one tumor region, otherwise ubiquitous. Renyi diversity was calculated using the R vegan package after each repertoire was subsampled 100 times to 5,000 TCRs. CDR3 similarity networks were constructed using string-kernel similarity of amino acid triplets, with links drawn between CDR3s whose pairwise similarity was above 0.82. TCRdb trimmed the raw reads at Q25, called clones with MiXCR and kept productive beta chains. For every CDR3 protein sequence, its rows merge into one entry that carries the most common genes and DNA. The V and J calls, along with clone size, are taken from TCRdb and not from the paper's own processing. The sample data list 2,500 to 4,000 distinct CDR3 sequences, and 3% to 4% of these were observed just once. 15% to 20% of the sample belongs to the ten largest clones.

The sequence joins TRBV11-2 to TRBJ2-2; the D gene cannot be named for sure. The material was lung tumor tissue, obtained at surgery. This clonotype was obtained from a male donor with early-stage non-small cell lung cancer. Here the CDR3 is given as CASSLGVTNGELFF. The DNA sequence is TGTGCCAGCAGCTTAGGGGTTACTAACGGGGAGCTGTTTTTT.